The 24 T cell receptor beta chains presented below share a single source sample, sequenced in a study of CD8+ T cells in alopecia areata (dated by TCRdb to the late 2010s). This specimen's time point label, per the study, means: baseline before oral tofacitinib. The receptor library was made with the immunoSEQ multiplex PCR assay. To provide template for TCR sequencing, every sample had RNA extracted and reverse transcribed into cDNA. TCRdb mirrors the immuneACCESS table, restricted to in-frame sequences. Some clones are absent from its copies; in checked studies, under half trace to an unresolved V gene, and the reason for the others is unknown. This sample gives just over 150,000 clones in total; approximately 53% of them show up just once. The top ten clonotypes cover roughly 21% of the sample. Here the sequenced sample was CD8+ T cells sorted from blood, taken at week 0. Receptors originate from a human donor with alopecia areata.

This clone was seen a few times. The V call is TRBV14, the J call TRBJ1-2, with 8 nucleotides matching TRBD1. Germline lookup yields CDR1 SGHDN and CDR2 FVKESK. CDR3 length equals 13 residues. J lost 7 bases, V lost 4 bases, and 5 bases had no gene match. CDR3 protein: CASSLGQGVGYTF. CDR3 sequence (DNA): TGTGCCAGCAGCCTTGGACAGGGAGTTGGCTACACCTTC.

This clone was counted only a few times. Within the sample, other DNA sequences also encode this same CDR3. The V call is TRBV29-1, the J call TRBJ2-7, with a weak D call TRBD1 (5 bases). The CDR3 loop spans 13 amino acids. CDR1 is SQVTM and CDR2 is ANQGSEA in the germline V gene. V dropped 3 bases and J dropped 1 base, with 10 bases sitting between them. The CDR3: CSVEDTGSYEQYF. The CDR3 bases are TGCAGCGTTGAGGACACCGGTTCCTACGAGCAGTACTTC.

This chain links TRBV7-2 with TRBJ1-1, with TRBD1 identical over 7 bases. The V and J ends lost 5 bases and 7 bases, in that order; junction bases with no gene match: 4. The V gene's germline CDR1 is SGHTA and CDR2 FQGNSA. The CDR3 totals 12 residues. The CDR3 sequence is CASSQGDFEAFF. In nucleotides, the CDR3 is TGTGCCAGCAGCCAGGGGGATTTTGAAGCTTTCTTT.

The chain is built from TRBV30 and TRBJ1-1; possibly TRBD1 for D (6 bases). CDR1 is GTSNPN, CDR2 SVGIG, per germline (reference sequence). V was clipped by 3 bases and J by 1 base, with 15 bases between them. The CDR3 totals 15 residues. Written as DNA, the CDR3 is TGTGCCTGGAGCTCGGCAGGGGAAGGGAACACTGAAGCTTTCTTT. Residues: CAWSSAGEGNTEAFF.

This clone was seen only a few times. This chain uses TRBV5-6 with TRBJ1-5; D not certain. The CDR3 totals 16 residues. Germline assignment: CDR1 SGHDT and CDR2 YYEEEE. The V end was cut by 1 base, the J end by 0 bases, with 11 bases between. CDR3 sequence: CASSLRDGHSNQPQHF. CDR3 bases: TGTGCCAGCAGCTTGCGGGATGGGCATAGCAATCAGCCCCAGCATTTT.

V is TRBV6-6 and J is TRBJ1-1; TRBD1 agrees at 7 bases. This CDR3 is 12 amino acids long. Germline-derived CDR1 and CDR2 are MNHNY and SVGAGI (reference sequence). Trimming removed 6 bases from V and 4 bases from J; junction bases left unmatched: 2. CDR3 amino acids: CASRQGSTEAFF. CDR3 sequence (DNA): TGTGCCAGCAGACAGGGGAGCACTGAAGCTTTCTTT.

This clone was found a few times. CDR3 loop: CASSETGTVNEKLFF. For the CDR3, the DNA is TGTGCCAGCAGCGAGACCGGGACAGTGAATGAAAAACTGTTTTTT. The chain couples TRBV2 to TRBJ1-4; TRBD1 aligns across 7 bases. Germline CDR1 and CDR2: SNHLY and FYNNEI. V shed 6 bases and J 5 bases; nucleotides not matched to a gene: 9. This CDR3 has 15 residues.

In DNA, the CDR3 is TGCGCCAGCAGCTCTACACCGGGACAAGGCGATGAAAAACTGTTTTTT. Translated: CASSSTPGQGDEKLFF. V is TRBV5-1 and J is TRBJ1-4; maybe TRBD1 (6 bases). V was shortened by 3 bases and J by 6 bases, with 18 bases between the two germline ends. This CDR3 is 16 amino acids long. CDR1 is SGHRS and CDR2 is YFSETQ in the germline V gene.

The genes are TRBV6-5 and TRBJ1-1; D might be TRBD1 (5 bases). This CDR3 is 14 amino acids long. V was pared by 4 bases and J by 1 base, with 10 bases between. Per germline, CDR1 MNHEY and CDR2 SVGAGI. In DNA form, the CDR3 reads TGTGCCAGCAGTTTCATGACAGCGAACACTGAAGCTTTCTTT. Translating gives CASSFMTANTEAFF.

This clone was seen a handful of times. This chain joins TRBV4-3 and TRBJ1-2; no clear D gene. This CDR3 has 14 residues. Trimming shortened V by 0 bases and J by 2 bases, and 7 bases separated the two germline ends. Germline lookup yields CDR1 LGHNA and CDR2 YSLEER. CDR3 coding DNA: TGCGCCAGCAGCCAAGAGGCCAGAAACTATGGCTACACCTTC. This sequence encodes CASSQEARNYGYTF.

The CDR3 region is CASSDYGVGAVPNTDTQYF. CDR3 nucleotides: TGTGCCAGCAGCGATTATGGCGTGGGGGCGGTTCCTAACACAGATACGCAGTATTTT. The chain has TRBV5-6 and TRBJ2-3, with TRBD1 as a possible D gene (6 bases). The V and J ends lost 4 bases and 2 bases respectively, with 26 bases between them. The CDR3 spans 19 residues. Germline V gene data show CDR1 as SGHDT and CDR2 as YYEEEE.

This clone came up a few times. The chain carries TRBV6-5 and TRBJ2-3; 14 bases match TRBD2. The CDR3 is made up of 15 amino acids. Trimming took 6 bases from V and 6 from J; bases not matched to a gene: 5. Germline CDR1 MNHEY, CDR2 SVGAGI. The CDR3 bases are TGTGCCAGCAGGCCCCGACTAGCGGGGGGGGATACGCAGTATTTT. This codes for CASRPRLAGGDTQYF.

The V and J genes are TRBV10-2 and TRBJ2-1, with D perhaps TRBD1 (5 bases). The CDR3 contains 13 residues. V gave up 7 bases and J gave up 9 bases, with 16 bases separating them. Germline CDR1 WSHSY, CDR2 SAAADI. The CDR3 nucleotides read TGCGCCAGCATGGGCCTGGGGCATGGTGAGCAGTTCTTC. Its translation: CASMGLGHGEQFF.

The chain recombines TRBV9 with TRBJ1-5; tentatively, D is TRBD1 (6 bases). The CDR3 is 14 amino acids. Per the germline V gene, CDR1 is SGDLS and CDR2 is YYNGEE. Trimming removed 0 bases from V and 5 bases from J, with 9 bases in between. The CDR3 sequence is CASSVGQDYQPQHF. DNA for the CDR3: TGTGCCAGCAGCGTAGGACAGGACTATCAGCCCCAGCATTTT.

This chain joins TRBV14 and TRBJ2-7, with TRBD2 matching 9 bases. Germline CDR1 SGHDN, CDR2 FVKESK. The ends lost 5 bases at V and 3 bases at J; junction bases unmatched: 11. The length of the CDR3 is 16 residues. CDR3 sequence reads: CASSTTTGTSFYEQYF. The CDR3, as DNA: TGTGCCAGCAGCACAACGACCGGGACTAGCTTCTACGAGCAGTACTTC.

The genes are TRBV7-9 and TRBJ1-5, with D unresolved. The CDR3 has 11 amino acids. Germline loops: CDR1 SEHNR, CDR2 FQNEAQ (reference sequence). V lost 8 bases and J 4 bases, leaving 6 bases between the germline ends. The CDR3 DNA sequence: TGTGCCAGCGGTCAGAATCAGCCCCAGCATTTT. Protein product: CASGQNQPQHF.

The chain combines TRBV23-1 with TRBJ1-1, with 8 bases that match TRBD1. TRBV23-1 is an ORF for which the function is uncertain. The CDR3 runs 13 residues. V lost 9 bases and J lost 6; bases outside the gene matches: 9. CDR3 amino acids: CASTIGTGSEAFF. The DNA of the CDR3 is TGCGCCAGTACTATAGGGACAGGCTCTGAAGCTTTCTTT.

This chain joins TRBV5-1 and TRBJ1-1; weak D call: TRBD1 (5 bases). The CDR3 spans 13 residues. Between the trimmed V and J ends, which lost 5 bases and 4 bases, there was a span of 12 bases. Germline V lookup: CDR1 SGHRS, CDR2 YFSETQ. The CDR3 is CASSRAGSTEAFF. For the CDR3, the DNA is TGCGCCAGCAGTCGCGCAGGGAGCACTGAAGCTTTCTTT.

The rearrangement joins TRBV4-2 to TRBJ2-7; D may be TRBD2 (5 bases). V was shortened by 0 bases and J by 0 bases, with 9 bases between the two germline ends. Germline assignment: CDR1 LGHNA and CDR2 YNFKEQ. The CDR3 length is 15 residues. CDR3 DNA sequence: TGTGCCAGCAGCCAAGAGGAGGCGGTCTCCTACGAGCAGTACTTC. This gives the protein CASSQEEAVSYEQYF.

The genes are TRBV27 and TRBJ2-3, with D unclear. Looked up from germline, CDR1 is MNHEY and CDR2 is SMNVEV (reference sequence). The CDR3 covers 13 residues. V lost 5 bases and J lost 2, with 8 bases in between. DNA for the CDR3: TGTGCCAGCAGTCTGGGTTACACAGATACGCAGTATTTT. Translating gives CASSLGYTDTQYF.

In its sample, this clone was seen a few times. This rearrangement joins TRBV25-1 to TRBJ2-1; 9 bases are a match to TRBD2. V was clipped by 4 bases and J by 4 bases; unmatched bases: 5. The CDR3 is 15 amino acids. CDR1 MGHDK and CDR2 SYGVNS come from the germline V gene. CDR3 sequence reads: CASSVVAGDYNEQFF. The DNA of the CDR3 is TGTGCCAGCAGTGTAGTAGCGGGGGATTACAATGAGCAGTTCTTC.

This clone came up a few times. This chain joins TRBV13 and TRBJ2-7; D gene uncertain. The CDR3 consists of 14 residues. CDR1 PRHDT and CDR2 FYEKMQ come from the germline V gene (reference sequence). V was clipped by 0 bases and J by 1 base, with 7 bases between them. The CDR3 loop reads CASSLGVGSYEQYF. Here the CDR3 DNA reads TGTGCCAGCAGCTTAGGGGTTGGATCCTACGAGCAGTACTTC.

The chain has TRBV5-5 and TRBJ2-7, with 8 bases lining up with TRBD1. V shed 3 bases, J shed 0 bases, and the junction held 2 bases outside the gene matches. Germline values: CDR1 SGHKS, CDR2 YYEKEE (reference sequence). The CDR3 has 14 amino acids. The CDR3 nucleotides read TGTGCCAGCAGCTACGGGACAGGCTCCTACGAGCAGTACTTC. This codes for CASSYGTGSYEQYF.

The chain couples TRBV23-1 to TRBJ1-4; 9 bases align to TRBD1. TRBV23-1 is recorded as an ORF, its role being uncertain. The CDR3 sequence is 17 residues long. J gave up 0 bases and V 2 bases, and 4 bases lay outside the gene matches. For the CDR3, the DNA is TGCGCCAGCAGTCAACCACAGGGGGCCCCAACTAATGAAAAACTGTTTTTT. Translation gives CASSQPQGAPTNEKLFF.